Listed below are T cell receptor beta chains from one sample, sequenced in a study of T-cell memory formation after mild COVID-19. MiXCR was run by TCRdb on the 5' RACE reads, yielding one entry per CDR3 protein. Among 470,000 or so distinct CDR3 sequences listed, roughly 20% were seen once. The specimen sequenced was PBMCs or a T cell subset sorted from them (not recorded which). These receptors were collected from an adult woman who had mild COVID-19 (a few samples of this study predate the infection). Cell type and time point are not known. CDR3s include the opening cysteine and the closing phenylalanine or tryptophan.

len: 14; j_gene: TRBJ1-5; v_gene: TRBV12-3/TRBV12-4; CDR3aa: CASSMTGPRQPQHF
len: 15; j_gene: TRBJ2-3; v_gene: TRBV11-3; CDR3aa: CASSDQGAPADTQYF
len: 15; j_gene: TRBJ2-3; v_gene: TRBV7-3; CDR3aa: CASSLSGSAADTQYF
len: 15; j_gene: TRBJ2-1; v_gene: TRBV4-3; CDR3aa: CASSQGQGEAYEQFF
len: 15; j_gene: TRBJ2-7; v_gene: TRBV5-1; CDR3aa: CASSLEAESSYEQYF
len: 15; j_gene: TRBJ2-7; v_gene: TRBV6-2/TRBV6-3; CDR3aa: CASSGSADLSYEQYF
len: 14; j_gene: TRBJ1-1; v_gene: TRBV27; CDR3aa: CASSLNVMNTEAFF
len: 15; j_gene: TRBJ1-1; v_gene: TRBV9; CDR3aa: CASSVGSGLNTEAFF
len: 15; j_gene: TRBJ1-1; v_gene: TRBV30; CDR3aa: CAWSVHPGKGTEAFF
len: 13; j_gene: TRBJ2-3; v_gene: TRBV7-8; CDR3aa: CASSLAPRDTQYF
len: 15; j_gene: TRBJ2-3; v_gene: TRBV12-3/TRBV12-4; CDR3aa: CASSLGAGEGDTQYF
len: 16; j_gene: TRBJ2-1; v_gene: TRBV4-2; CDR3aa: CASSQDKGPLYNEQFF
len: 12; j_gene: TRBJ2-7; v_gene: TRBV5-1; CDR3aa: CASSSQDYEQYF
len: 15; j_gene: TRBJ2-5; v_gene: TRBV5-1; CDR3aa: CASSLPTGGTETQYF
len: 13; j_gene: TRBJ1-6; v_gene: TRBV3-1; CDR3aa: CASSQGMRSPLHF
len: 15; j_gene: TRBJ2-5; v_gene: TRBV24-1; CDR3aa: CATSDPGTTQETQYF
len: 14; j_gene: TRBJ2-7; v_gene: TRBV20-1; CDR3aa: CSARRGGAPREQYF
len: 14; j_gene: TRBJ2-3; v_gene: TRBV20-1; CDR3aa: CSAPREGSTDTQYF
len: 17; j_gene: TRBJ1-1; v_gene: TRBV4-1; CDR3aa: CASSQPFTGFKEREAFF
len: 14; j_gene: TRBJ2-5; v_gene: TRBV6-5; CDR3aa: CASSYGGFEKTQYF
len: 14; j_gene: TRBJ1-2; v_gene: TRBV19; CDR3aa: CASSTGALGYGYTF
len: 13; j_gene: TRBJ1-1; v_gene: TRBV5-5; CDR3aa: CASSMLGRTEAFF
len: 13; j_gene: TRBJ2-7; v_gene: TRBV5-1; CDR3aa: CASSAEHSYEQYF
len: 14; j_gene: TRBJ2-5; v_gene: TRBV9; CDR3aa: CASSVGQEHETQYF
len: 16; j_gene: TRBJ2-7; v_gene: TRBV5-4; CDR3aa: CASSLALGTTTYEQYF
len: 15; j_gene: TRBJ2-5; v_gene: TRBV2; CDR3aa: CASAYEPGTRETQYF
len: 14; j_gene: TRBJ2-1; v_gene: TRBV5-1; CDR3aa: CASSSGTSGNEQFF
len: 15; j_gene: TRBJ2-5; v_gene: TRBV9; CDR3aa: CASSVLAGRQETQYF
len: 20; j_gene: TRBJ2-6; v_gene: TRBV7-2; CDR3aa: CASSLMLHLRTLSGANVLTF
len: 14; j_gene: TRBJ1-4; v_gene: TRBV6-5; CDR3aa: CASSSQDRTEKLFF
len: 15; j_gene: TRBJ2-3; v_gene: TRBV6-4; CDR3aa: CASSVEKTSTDTQYF
len: 12; j_gene: TRBJ1-2; v_gene: TRBV30; CDR3aa: CAWSLGGGGYTF
len: 15; j_gene: TRBJ2-5; v_gene: TRBV3-1; CDR3aa: CASSQMAGGQETQYF
len: 16; j_gene: TRBJ2-3; v_gene: TRBV7-3; CDR3aa: CASSSGTGGFTDTQYF
len: 13; j_gene: TRBJ2-1; v_gene: TRBV25-1; CDR3aa: CASSEDRYNEQFF
len: 15; j_gene: TRBJ2-1; v_gene: TRBV20-1; CDR3aa: CSAHRDPLSYNEQFF
len: 14; j_gene: TRBJ2-7; v_gene: TRBV29-1; CDR3aa: CSVDGQGESYEQYF
len: 13; j_gene: TRBJ2-7; v_gene: TRBV29-1; CDR3aa: CSVAAVSSYEQYF
len: 18; j_gene: TRBJ1-2; v_gene: TRBV4-1; CDR3aa: CASSLPGPPGQGRYGYTF
len: 15; j_gene: TRBJ1-4; v_gene: TRBV7-9; CDR3aa: CASSLKGTGGEKLFF